The present T cell receptor beta chain was sequenced within a study of blood T cells in healthy people across ages. The study, taken as a whole, reports: Age showed a roughly linear inverse relationship with TCR beta diversity per million T cells.

Primers used in a second PCR of roughly 6 to 11 cycles were a sample-barcoded 5' primer and a J-beta primer mix. MiXCR, run by TCRdb on the 5' RACE reads, gives a single entry per CDR3 protein. The data contain around 990,000 distinct CDR3 sequences, around 25% of them seen just once; the ten biggest clones take up about 0.8%. The length of the CDR3 is 16 residues. CDR1 is SNHLY and CDR2 is FYNNEI in the germline V gene. V was clipped by 3 bases and J by 7 bases; unmatched bases: 11. This clonotype was recorded a few times. Its antigen is not identified. These data were likewise used in another study, on T cells of mothers and their children.

The source material was blood. The TCR sequence derives from a girl aged 2 to 10 in good health. The chain is built from TRBV2 and TRBJ2-1; 8 bases are shared with TRBD2. The CDR3 nucleotides read TGTGCCAGCAGTGAGGAGCGGGAGTGGATAGGAAATGAGCAGTTCTTC. It encodes CASSEEREWIGNEQFF.